The source of this TCR beta chain is a study of vaccination and CD4 T cells after COVID-19. This clonotype was seen a few times. Its antigen is currently unknown. The sample's treatment: approximately nine-day PBMC culture with coronavirus spike peptide pools or control peptides (ViraFEST assay). Culture conditions combined 2 million to 2.5 million PBMCs per well with about 9.2 IU/ml IL-2 and 8.5 to 10 ug/ml peptide pools. With 0 bases removed from V and 6 bases from J, the gap between germline ends came to 14 bases. The CDR3 covers 14 residues. CDR1 and CDR2 (germline): DFQATT, SNEGSKA (reference sequence). The Oncomine TCR Beta short-read assay was applied to DNA of cultured CD4+ T cells. TCRdb reanalysed the PCR reads using MiXCR and keeps one entry per CDR3 protein. The table records tens of thousands of distinct CDR3 sequences, around 35% of them present only once.

The receptor was derived from a human donor who had recovered from COVID-19. The chain recombines TRBV20-1 with TRBJ1-1; possible D gene TRBD1, 6 bases. The sequencing here drew on CD4+ T cells from blood, cultured in vitro, taken before SARS-CoV-2 vaccination. CDR3 residues: CSARDNRGLSEAFF. CDR3 sequence (DNA): TGCAGTGCTAGAGATAACCGGGGGCTCTCTGAAGCTTTCTTT.